The rows below give T cell receptor beta chains drawn from one sample of a study of T cells in localized non-small cell lung cancer. Measured with immunoSEQ multiplex PCR; TCRdb has only the in-frame clones, and not every one. This sample has approximately 50,000 clones, with 85% to 90% found just once. Sequencing was performed on PBMCs, taken before any cancer treatment. The receptor source for this set is a man between 40 and 70 years old with stage II lung adenocarcinoma. CDR3s include the opening cysteine and the closing phenylalanine or tryptophan.

j_gene	v_gene	CDR3aa
TRBJ2-2	TRBV7-7	CASSQTSGGSNTGELFF
TRBJ1-1	TRBV10-3	CAISGGLSTEAFF
TRBJ1-4	TRBV2	CASVTGPMNEKLFF
TRBJ1-1	TRBV5-4	CATRGWTGHTEAFF
TRBJ1-1	TRBV5-1	CASNPNLGGKEAFF
TRBJ1-2	TRBV12-2	CASRCYRGRGYGYTF
TRBJ1-1	TRBV5-6	CASLRDRGMNTEAFF
TRBJ2-1	TRBV5-8	CASSPLLNEQFF
TRBJ1-2	TRBV18	CASSPIVGTALTYGYTF
TRBJ1-1	TRBV30	CAWTMGQGNTEAFF
TRBJ1-5	TRBV19	CASSIGSQGRPQHF
TRBJ1-1	TRBV27	CASSLYRPENTEAFF
TRBJ1-2	TRBV28	CASSLNGSPMVGYTF
TRBJ1-1	TRBV28	CASSLTSGMNTEAFF
TRBJ1-4	TRBV2	CATSQTESNEKLFF
TRBJ2-5	TRBV2	CASRRNFQETQYF
TRBJ2-7	TRBV2	CASSEARAGEQYF
TRBJ1-1	TRBV11-3	CASSLLRYTEAFF
TRBJ1-2	TRBV13	CASSFFVEKESRYGYTF
TRBJ2-2	TRBV18	CASSPERNTGELFF
TRBJ1-3	TRBV19	CASSIGGNSGNTIYF
TRBJ1-3	TRBV10-3	CAISPDGDTIYF
TRBJ1-4	TRBV18	CASSPDSFNEKLFF
TRBJ1-5	TRBV2	CASLKGGSNQPQHF
TRBJ1-6	TRBV27	CASSFGSGSSPLHF
TRBJ1-4	TRBV5-6	CASSLRRVGEKLFF
TRBJ2-3	TRBV5-6	CASSLLTDTQYF
TRBJ1-1	TRBV2	CASSERDTEAFF
TRBJ2-5	TRBV19	CASSMKVPQETQYF
TRBJ2-2	TRBV5-1	CASTSGTGTSGELFF
TRBJ2-1	TRBV19	CASSIDGATNEQFF
TRBJ1-3	TRBV4-1	CASSQDGGAEGNTIYF
TRBJ2-1	TRBV29-1	CSATPSTGTGVDEQFF
TRBJ1-1	TRBV2	CASSTDLGNTEAFF
TRBJ2-3	TRBV5-1	CASSFRKGLTDTQYF
TRBJ2-1	TRBV11-1	CASSLAGAANEQFF
TRBJ2-2	TRBV4-2	CASSARDRGAVDTGELFF
TRBJ2-3	TRBV7-3	CASSSRQGALKDTQYF